These 15 T cell receptor beta chains came from one sample sequenced in a study of shared clonotypes between healthy human individuals. TCRdb's table, derived via immunoSEQ multiplex PCR, lists solely in-frame clones and lacks some. The sample lists around 1.6 million clones; 95% to 99% were seen once. Sequencing was carried out using naive CD4+ T cells sorted from blood. The subset denotes: CD45RA+ positively selected. These receptors originate from a man aged 25-45 years in good health.

V gene TRBV5-4 combines with J gene TRBJ1-1; tentatively, D is TRBD1 (6 bases). Germline V gene sequence: CDR1 SGHNT, CDR2 YYREEE (reference sequence). V lost 0 bases and J 5 bases, leaving 17 bases between the germline ends. The CDR3 contains 16 residues. CDR3 protein: CASSLDGGQGRTEAFF. The CDR3 DNA sequence: TGTGCCAGCAGCTTGGATGGAGGCCAGGGGAGGACTGAAGCTTTCTTT. The full variable domain, rest sourced from reference TRBV5-4 and TRBJ1-1, is ETGVTQSPTHLIKTRGQQVTLRCSSQSGHNTVSWYQQALGQGPQFIFQYYREEENGRGNFPPRFSGLQFPNYSSELNVNALELDDSALYLCASSLDGGQGRTEAFFGQGTRLTVV.

This clone is a singleton in its sample. The CDR3 here is CASSSWDPRQTQYF. The CDR3 DNA is TGTGCCAGCAGCTCATGGGACCCGAGGCAGACCCAGTACTTC. The rearrangement links TRBV27 to TRBJ2-5; D tentatively reads TRBD1 or TRBD2 (5 bases each). CDR1 and CDR2 (germline): MNHEY, SMNVEV (reference sequence). V dropped 6 bases and J dropped 6 bases, with 17 bases sitting between them. CDR3 length: 14 amino acids.

The chain links TRBV27 to TRBJ2-3, with TRBD2 matching over 11 bases. The germline gives CDR1 MNHEY, CDR2 SMNVEV (reference sequence). CDR3 length equals 17 residues. The V gene end was trimmed by 6 bases and the J gene end by 3 bases; junction bases not matched to a gene: 11. The CDR3 sequence: CASRLTSGNLWTDTQYF. CDR3 in DNA: TGTGCCAGCAGGCTGACTAGCGGGAACCTCTGGACAGATACGCAGTATTTT.

V gene TRBV27 combines with J gene TRBJ2-2; 10 bases are a match to TRBD2. The germline V gene has CDR1 MNHEY and CDR2 SMNVEV (reference sequence). V was clipped by 1 base and J by 8 bases; unmatched bases: 7. The CDR3 runs 16 residues. CDR3 nucleotides: TGTGCCAGCAGTTTATTCCTAGCGGGAGTTCGGGGGGAGCTGTTTTTT. Translated: CASSLFLAGVRGELFF.

Notes on this clone: This sample includes further DNA sequences coding for the same CDR3. J is TRBJ2-7 and V is TRBV2; possibly TRBD2 for D (6 bases). In germline, CDR1 is SNHLY, CDR2 FYNNEI. The V end lost 8 bases, the J end lost 0 bases, and 8 bases lay between the germline ends. This CDR3 spans 12 amino acids. Here the CDR3 DNA reads TGTGCCAGCCGTAGCGGCTCCTACGAGCAGTACTTC. Protein: CASRSGSYEQYF.

The chain employs TRBV5-1 and TRBJ2-1; TRBD1 matches at 7 bases. Trimming at V came to 5 bases and at J to 12 bases, leaving 14 bases not matched to a gene. Germline-derived CDR1 and CDR2 are SGHRS and YFSETQ. The CDR3 extends over 14 amino acids. The CDR3, as DNA: TGCGCCAGCAGTGACACCGGGACAGAGTTTGGGCAGTTCTTC. Its translation is CASSDTGTEFGQFF.

The rearrangement links TRBV7-2 to TRBJ1-2, with a weak D call TRBD1 (5 bases). CDR1 is SGHTA and CDR2 is FQGNSA in the germline V gene. Trimming shortened V by 1 base and J by 3 bases, and 15 bases separated the two germline ends. The CDR3 has 16 residues. CDR3: CASSLGGGSRDYGYTF. The DNA for the CDR3 is TGTGCCAGCAGCTTAGGAGGCGGATCCAGGGACTATGGCTACACCTTC.

This chain uses TRBV6-5 with TRBJ1-5; D uncertain. V lost 4 bases and J 3 bases, leaving 7 bases between the germline ends. Germline CDR1 and CDR2: MNHEY and SVGAGI. There are 13 residues in the CDR3. CDR3 DNA: TGTGCCAGCAGTTCCCGCCTCAATCAGCCCCAGCATTTT. This encodes CASSSRLNQPQHF.

Of note for this clone: Other DNA sequences in this sample translate to the same CDR3. This sequence joins TRBV5-1 and TRBJ2-2; TRBD1 agrees at 8 bases. Trimming cost V 7 bases and J 2 bases; bases outside gene matches: 1. CDR1 is SGHRS and CDR2 is YFSETQ in the germline V gene. The CDR3 covers 13 residues. This CDR3 is CASGQGNTGELFF. The DNA for the CDR3 is TGCGCCAGCGGACAGGGTAACACCGGGGAGCTGTTTTTT.

The chain couples TRBV9 to TRBJ2-7; TRBD1 matches 8 bases. There are 19 residues in the CDR3. V was clipped by 4 bases and J by 8 bases; unmatched bases: 26. Germline lookup yields CDR1 SGDLS and CDR2 YYNGEE. CDR3 loop: CASSPAHGQGEDGAGKQYF. CDR3 DNA sequence: TGTGCCAGCAGCCCGGCCCACGGACAGGGCGAGGATGGGGCCGGGAAGCAGTACTTC.

The chain uses TRBV30 and TRBJ2-7; a possible D gene is TRBD1 (5 bases). The V end lost 3 bases, the J end lost 6 bases, and 24 bases lay between the germline ends. The CDR3 is 16 amino acids. Per germline, CDR1 GTSNPN and CDR2 SVGIG (reference sequence). The CDR3 here is CAWSVGSRVTIREQYF. CDR3 sequence (DNA): TGTGCCTGGAGCGTAGGGTCCAGGGTAACTATTCGCGAGCAGTACTTC.

The rearrangement links TRBV27 to TRBJ2-1, with D unclear. Trimming removed 4 bases at V and 9 bases at J, with 13 bases between. Germline V gene lookup returns CDR1 MNHEY and CDR2 SMNVEV (reference sequence). This CDR3 has 13 residues. The CDR3 protein is CASSSPTFLEQFF. In nucleotides, the CDR3 is TGTGCCAGCAGTTCCCCGACCTTTCTTGAGCAGTTCTTC.

This clone was seen only once. The chain's CDR3 is CSVGGRQGIIGYTF. The CDR3 coding sequence is TGCAGCGTTGGGGGTCGACAGGGGATAATTGGCTACACCTTC. The chain uses TRBV29-1 and TRBJ1-2; 8 nucleotides line up with TRBD1. The germline CDR1 and CDR2 sequences are SQVTM and ANQGSEA. This CDR3 is built from 14 residues. V was pared by 4 bases and J by 7 bases, with 11 bases of the junction left unmatched. The full variable domain, completed using reference TRBV29-1 and TRBJ1-2, is SAVISQKPSRDICQRGTSLTIQCQVDSQVTMMFWYRQQPGQSLTLIATANQGSEATYESGFVIDKFPISRPNLTFSTLTVSNMSPEDSSIYLCSVGGRQGIIGYTFGSGTRLTVV.

This sequence joins TRBV28 and TRBJ1-2, with 9 bases fitting TRBD1. Trimming cost V 6 bases and J 5 bases; bases outside gene matches: 7. The CDR3 extends over 14 amino acids. The germline V gene encodes CDR1 MDHEN and CDR2 SYDVKM. This CDR3 reads CASRERDRGYGYTF. CDR3 DNA: TGTGCCAGCAGGGAGCGTGACAGGGGGTATGGCTACACCTTC.

The rearrangement joins TRBV25-1 to TRBJ2-2; 8 positions agree with TRBD1. The CDR3 totals 16 residues. Per germline, CDR1 MGHDK and CDR2 SYGVNS. V dropped 3 bases and J dropped 3; count of bases not matched to a gene: 6. The CDR3 spells CASSDPGGVDTGELFF. The DNA of the CDR3 is TGTGCCAGCAGTGATCCAGGGGGCGTCGACACCGGGGAGCTGTTTTTT. The full variable domain, completed using reference TRBV25-1 and TRBJ2-2, is EADIYQTPRYLVIGTGKKITLECSQTMGHDKMYWYQQDPGMELHLIHYSYGVNSTEKGDLSSESTVSRIRTEHFPLTLESARPSHTSQYLCASSDPGGVDTGELFFGEGSRLTVL.